The subject of this entry is one TCR beta chain. Its cognate antigen is unknown. At least 6.5 million PBMCs were isolated per sample. The source of the sample is a study of blood T cells in healthy people across ages. General study findings and limits: Any conclusive comparison of naive versus antigen-experienced cells was prevented by using unsorted PBMCs.

CDR1 is SGHVS and CDR2 is FNYEAQ in the germline V gene. This CDR3 is 16 amino acids long. Germline trimming cut 3 bases from V and 0 bases from J; bases unmatched to any gene: 5. Using a J-beta primer mix together with a sample-barcoded 5' primer, a second PCR was run for roughly 6 to 12 cycles. A tag from a template-switch adaptor with 12 random nucleotides marked each cDNA molecule. TCRdb used MiXCR to reprocess the 5' RACE reads, holding one entry per CDR3 protein. The sample contains 750,000 to 1,000,000 distinct CDR3 sequences, almost 30% of which appear only once. The data also belong to a second study, concerning T cells of mothers and their children. Per that paper: For each mother, over 9.5 million TCR beta CDR3 reads were obtained, and for each child, roughly 2.8 million.

The sequence derives from a woman aged 40-49 years in good health. The chain couples TRBV7-6 to TRBJ2-5; 9 bases align to TRBD2. The sample was blood. The CDR3 region is CASSLDLAGYQETQYF. The CDR3 nucleotides are TGTGCCAGCAGCTTGGACCTAGCGGGGTACCAAGAGACCCAGTACTTC.